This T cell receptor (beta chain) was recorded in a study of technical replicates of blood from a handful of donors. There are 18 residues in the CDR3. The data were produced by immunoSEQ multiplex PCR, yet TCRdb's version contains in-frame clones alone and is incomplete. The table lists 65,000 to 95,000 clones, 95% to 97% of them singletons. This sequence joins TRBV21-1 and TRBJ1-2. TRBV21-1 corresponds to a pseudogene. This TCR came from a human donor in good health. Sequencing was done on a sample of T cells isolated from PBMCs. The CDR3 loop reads CASSKAGGIHWTSYGYTF. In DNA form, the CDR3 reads TGTGCCAGCAGCAAAGCCGGAGGGATACACTGGACGTCCTATGGCTACACCTTC.